This record looks at one T cell receptor (beta chain) sequence and its context. What it binds is unknown. The sample comes from a study of blood T cells in healthy people across ages. Overall study context: Per two T cells, about one barcoded beta molecule was captured through template switching. Study-level findings and limits: In the absence of known donor CMV status, changes in expanded clonotypes were possibly confounded.

Between the trimmed V and J ends, which lost 7 bases and 6 bases, there was a span of 17 bases. The germline V gene has CDR1 SGHVS and CDR2 FNYEAQ. The CDR3 extends over 14 amino acids. PCR was performed a second time for roughly 6 to 12 cycles using a sample-barcoded 5' primer and a J-beta primer mix. Every molecule of cDNA carried a tag from a template-switch adaptor with 12 random nucleotides. Samples each returned at least 2.5 million CDR3-containing paired-end reads. MiXCR was run by TCRdb on the 5' RACE reads, yielding one entry per CDR3 protein. The table shows 1.5 million to 2 million distinct CDR3 sequences, with around 50% occurring only once.

The specimen was blood. The clonotype originates from a middle-aged woman in good health. The chain links TRBV7-6 to TRBJ2-3; D ambiguous. Here the CDR3 reads CASTSGTMRDTQYF. CDR3 bases: TGTGCCAGCACCTCTGGTACGATGCGGGATACGCAGTATTTT.